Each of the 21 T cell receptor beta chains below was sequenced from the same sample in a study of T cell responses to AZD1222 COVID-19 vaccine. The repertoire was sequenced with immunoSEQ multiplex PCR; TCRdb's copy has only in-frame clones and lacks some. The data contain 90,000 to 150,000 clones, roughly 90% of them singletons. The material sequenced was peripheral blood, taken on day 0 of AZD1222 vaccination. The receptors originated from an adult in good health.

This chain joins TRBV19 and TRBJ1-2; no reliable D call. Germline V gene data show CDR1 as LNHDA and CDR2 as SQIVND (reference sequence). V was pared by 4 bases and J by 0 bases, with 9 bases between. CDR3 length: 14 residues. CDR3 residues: CASSSASSNYGYTF. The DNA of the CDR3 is TGTGCCAGTAGTAGTGCCAGTTCTAACTATGGCTACACCTTC.

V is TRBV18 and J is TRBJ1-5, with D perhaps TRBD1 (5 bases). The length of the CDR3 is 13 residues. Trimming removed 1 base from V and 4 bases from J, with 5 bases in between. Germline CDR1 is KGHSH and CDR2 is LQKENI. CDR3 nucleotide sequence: TGTGCCAGCTCACCACAGGGGAATCAGCCCCAGCATTTT. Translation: CASSPQGNQPQHF. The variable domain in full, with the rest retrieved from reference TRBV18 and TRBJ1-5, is NAGVMQNPRHLVRRRGQEARLRCSPMKGHSHVYWYRQLPEEGLKFMVYLQKENIIDESGMPKERFSAEFPKEGPSILRIQQVVRGDSAAYFCASSPQGNQPQHFGDGTRLSIL.

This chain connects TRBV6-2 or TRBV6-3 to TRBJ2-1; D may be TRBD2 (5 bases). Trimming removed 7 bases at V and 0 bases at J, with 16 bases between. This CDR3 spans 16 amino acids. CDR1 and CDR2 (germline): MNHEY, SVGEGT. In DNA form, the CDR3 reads TGTGCCAGCACCCCCAGAGGAGGACCCTCCTACAATGAGCAGTTCTTC. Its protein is CASTPRGGPSYNEQFF.

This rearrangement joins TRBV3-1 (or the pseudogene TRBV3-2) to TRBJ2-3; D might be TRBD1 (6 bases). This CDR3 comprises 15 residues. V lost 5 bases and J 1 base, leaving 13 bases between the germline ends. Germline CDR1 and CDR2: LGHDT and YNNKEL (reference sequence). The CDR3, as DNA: TGTGCCAGCAGCACACAGGGAGAAGGCACAGATACGCAGTATTTT. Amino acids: CASSTQGEGTDTQYF.

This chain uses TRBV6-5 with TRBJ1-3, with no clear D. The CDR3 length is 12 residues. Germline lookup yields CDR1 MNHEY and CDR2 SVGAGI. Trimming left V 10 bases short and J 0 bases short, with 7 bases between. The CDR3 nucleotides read TGTGCCATCGACCTCTCTGGAAACACCATATATTTT. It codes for CAIDLSGNTIYF.

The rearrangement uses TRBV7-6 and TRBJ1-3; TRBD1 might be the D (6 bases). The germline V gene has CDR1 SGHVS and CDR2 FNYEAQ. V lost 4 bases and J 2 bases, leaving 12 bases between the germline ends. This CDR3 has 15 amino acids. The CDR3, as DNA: TGTGCCAGCAGCTCACAGGGTCCGGCTGGAAACACCATATATTTT. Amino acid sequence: CASSSQGPAGNTIYF.

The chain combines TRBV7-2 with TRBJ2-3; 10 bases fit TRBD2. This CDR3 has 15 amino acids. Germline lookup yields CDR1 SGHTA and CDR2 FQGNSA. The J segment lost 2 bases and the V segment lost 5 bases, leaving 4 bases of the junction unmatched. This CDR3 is CASSPGLAHTDTQYF. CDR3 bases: TGTGCCAGCAGCCCGGGACTAGCGCACACAGATACGCAGTATTTT. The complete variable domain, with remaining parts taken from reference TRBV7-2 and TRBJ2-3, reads GAGVSQSPSNKVTEKGKDVELRCDPISGHTALYWYRQSLGQGLEFLIYFQGNSAPDKSGLPSDRFSAERTGGSVSTLTIQRTQQEDSAVYLCASSPGLAHTDTQYFGPGTRLTVL.

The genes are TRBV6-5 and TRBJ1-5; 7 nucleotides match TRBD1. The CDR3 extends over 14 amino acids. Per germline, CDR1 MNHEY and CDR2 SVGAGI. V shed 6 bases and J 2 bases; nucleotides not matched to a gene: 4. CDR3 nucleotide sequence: TGTGCCAGCAGACAAGGGACAGGCAATCAGCCCCAGCATTTT. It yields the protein CASRQGTGNQPQHF.

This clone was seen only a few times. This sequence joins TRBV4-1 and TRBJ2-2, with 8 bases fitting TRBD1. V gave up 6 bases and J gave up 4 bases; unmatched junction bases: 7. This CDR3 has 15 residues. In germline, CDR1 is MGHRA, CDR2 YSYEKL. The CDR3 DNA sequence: TGCGCCAGCAGGCTTATTACAGGGGGCACCGGGGAGCTGTTTTTT. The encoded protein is CASRLITGGTGELFF.

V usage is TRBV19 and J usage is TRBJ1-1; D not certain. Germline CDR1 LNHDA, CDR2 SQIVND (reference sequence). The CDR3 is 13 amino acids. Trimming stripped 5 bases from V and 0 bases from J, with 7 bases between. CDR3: CASSGNMNTEAFF. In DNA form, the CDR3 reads TGTGCCAGTAGTGGGAACATGAACACTGAAGCTTTCTTT. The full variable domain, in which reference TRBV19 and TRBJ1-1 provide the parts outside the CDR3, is DGGITQSPKYLFRKEGQNVTLSCEQNLNHDAMYWYRQDPGQGLRLIYYSQIVNDFQKGDIAEGYSVSREKKESFPLTVTSAQKNPTAFYLCASSGNMNTEAFFGQGTRLTVV.

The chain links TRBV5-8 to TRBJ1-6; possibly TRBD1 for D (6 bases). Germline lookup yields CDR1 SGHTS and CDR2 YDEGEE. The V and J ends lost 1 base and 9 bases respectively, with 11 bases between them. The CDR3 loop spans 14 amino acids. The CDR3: CASSLTRQASPLHF. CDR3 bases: TGTGCCAGCAGCTTGACCCGACAGGCTTCACCCCTCCACTTT.

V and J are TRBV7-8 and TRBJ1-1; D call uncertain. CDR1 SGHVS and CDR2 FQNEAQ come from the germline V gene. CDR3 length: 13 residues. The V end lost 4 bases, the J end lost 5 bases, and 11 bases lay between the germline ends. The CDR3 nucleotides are TGTGCCAGCAGCTACTATCTCCAGACTGAAGCTTTCTTT. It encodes CASSYYLQTEAFF.

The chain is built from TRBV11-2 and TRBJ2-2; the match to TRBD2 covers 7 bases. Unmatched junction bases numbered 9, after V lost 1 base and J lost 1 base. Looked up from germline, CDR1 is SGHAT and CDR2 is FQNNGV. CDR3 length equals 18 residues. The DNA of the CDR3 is TGTGCCAGCAGCTTAGGCTCATGGGGGGGAAGGAACACCGGGGAGCTGTTTTTT. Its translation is CASSLGSWGGRNTGELFF.

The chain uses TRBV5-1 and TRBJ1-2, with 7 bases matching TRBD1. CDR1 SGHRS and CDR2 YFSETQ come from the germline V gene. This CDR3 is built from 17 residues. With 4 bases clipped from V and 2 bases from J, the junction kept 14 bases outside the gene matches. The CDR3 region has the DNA TGCGCCAGCAGCATCCGGATCGGACAGGTCCCCAACTATGGCTACACCTTC. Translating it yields CASSIRIGQVPNYGYTF.

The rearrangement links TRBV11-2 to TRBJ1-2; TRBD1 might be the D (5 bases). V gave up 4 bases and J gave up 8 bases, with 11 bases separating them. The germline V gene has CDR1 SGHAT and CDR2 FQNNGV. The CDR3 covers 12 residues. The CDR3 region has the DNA TGTGCCAGCAGCTCAAACAGGAAGGGCTACACCTTC. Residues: CASSSNRKGYTF.

Written as DNA, the CDR3 is TGTGCCAGCAGCCCCCGATCAGGGGGGGCAACTAAACCGAACACCGGGGAGCTGTTTTTT. Translation: CASSPRSGGATKPNTGELFF. The chain uses TRBV9 and TRBJ2-2; D tentatively reads TRBD1 or TRBD2 (7 bases each). Germline CDR1 and CDR2: SGDLS and YYNGEE. There are 20 residues in the CDR3. The V end was cut by 4 bases, the J end by 0 bases, with 25 bases between.

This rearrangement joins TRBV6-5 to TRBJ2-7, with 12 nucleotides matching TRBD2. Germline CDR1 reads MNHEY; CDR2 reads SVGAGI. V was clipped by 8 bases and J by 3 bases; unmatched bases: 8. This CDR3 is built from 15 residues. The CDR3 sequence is CASCSQTSGGYEQYF. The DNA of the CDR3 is TGTGCCAGCTGCAGTCAGACTAGCGGGGGCTACGAGCAGTACTTC.

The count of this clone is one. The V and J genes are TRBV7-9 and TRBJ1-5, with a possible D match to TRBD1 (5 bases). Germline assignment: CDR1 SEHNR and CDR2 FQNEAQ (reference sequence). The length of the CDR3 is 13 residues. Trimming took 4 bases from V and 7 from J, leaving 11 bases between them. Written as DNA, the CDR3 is TGTGCCAGCAGCTACTCAGGGAGCCAGCCCCAGCATTTT. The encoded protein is CASSYSGSQPQHF. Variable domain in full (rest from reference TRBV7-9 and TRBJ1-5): DTGVSQNPRHKITKRGQNVTFRCDPISEHNRLYWYRQTLGQGPEFLTYFQNEAQLEKSRLLSDRFSAERPKGSFSTLEIQRTEQGDSAMYLCASSYSGSQPQHFGDGTRLSIL.

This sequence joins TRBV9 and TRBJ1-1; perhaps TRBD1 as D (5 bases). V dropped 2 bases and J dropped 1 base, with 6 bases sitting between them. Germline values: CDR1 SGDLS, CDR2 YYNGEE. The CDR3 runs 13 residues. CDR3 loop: CASSVDTNTEAFF. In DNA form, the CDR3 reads TGTGCCAGCAGCGTGGACACGAACACTGAAGCTTTCTTT.

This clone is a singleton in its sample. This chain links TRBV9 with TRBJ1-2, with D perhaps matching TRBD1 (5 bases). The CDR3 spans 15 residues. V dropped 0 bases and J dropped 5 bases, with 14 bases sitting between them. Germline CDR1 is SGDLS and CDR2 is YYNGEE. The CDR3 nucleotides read TGTGCCAGCAGCGTAGCGGGGGAACCGCCGTATGGCTACACCTTC. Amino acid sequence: CASSVAGEPPYGYTF. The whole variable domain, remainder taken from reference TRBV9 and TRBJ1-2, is DSGVTQTPKHLITATGQRVTLRCSPRSGDLSVYWYQQSLDQGLQFLIQYYNGEERAKGNILERFSAQQFPDLHSELNLSSLELGDSALYFCASSVAGEPPYGYTFGSGTRLTVV.

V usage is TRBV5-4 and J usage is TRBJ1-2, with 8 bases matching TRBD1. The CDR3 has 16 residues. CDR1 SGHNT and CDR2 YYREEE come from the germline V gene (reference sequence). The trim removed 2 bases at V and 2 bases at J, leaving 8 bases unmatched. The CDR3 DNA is TGTGCCAGCAGCTTTGTCACAGGGGGATCAAACTATGGCTACACCTTC. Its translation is CASSFVTGGSNYGYTF.